The 28 T cell receptor beta chains listed next were all sequenced from one sample in a study of T cells expressing NK-cell markers. Reanalyzing the 5' RACE reads, TCRdb keeps one entry per CDR3 protein, without DNA. Its table records under 35,000 distinct CDR3 sequences. Material: blood T cells: a sorted CD56 or NKG2C T cell subset, CD4+ or CD8+ T cells, or bulk PBMC T cells (not recorded which). The receptors stem from a woman aged 18-69 years in good health.

The V and J genes are TRBV24-1 and TRBJ2-5; TCRdb designates TRBD1, a call that cannot be tested without DNA. Germline V gene sequence: CDR1 KGHDR, CDR2 SFDVKD. The CDR3 loop spans 16 amino acids. The CDR3 loop reads CATSDLGQGAQETQYF.

The chain joins TRBV9 to TRBJ2-5; TCRdb designates TRBD1, a call that cannot be tested without DNA. CDR3 length: 17 amino acids. Germline V gene data show CDR1 as SGDLS and CDR2 as YYNGEE. CDR3: CASRRGHLSGGQETQYF.

This chain connects TRBV5-1 to TRBJ2-1; checking the TCRdb D call of TRBD1 is not possible without DNA. Germline loops: CDR1 SGHRS, CDR2 YFSETQ. The CDR3 runs to 17 residues. The CDR3: CASSLTQGAETYNEQFF.

This sequence joins TRBV27 and TRBJ2-7; as DNA is missing, the TRBD2 call by TCRdb cannot be tested. The CDR3 runs 15 residues. The germline V gene encodes CDR1 MNHEY and CDR2 SMNVEV (reference sequence). The CDR3 here is CASSFQDPSVDEQYF.

The rearrangement links TRBV20-1 to TRBJ2-1. Germline values: CDR1 DFQATT, CDR2 SNEGSKA (reference sequence). This CDR3 region has 11 residues. CDR3: CSARDGSEQFF.

The V gene is TRBV29-1, the J gene TRBJ2-6; the D call of TRBD1 rests on TCRdb alone, since no DNA is present to check it. Germline CDR1 is SQVTM and CDR2 is ANQGSEA. The CDR3 loop spans 13 amino acids. The CDR3 spells CSRGLSGANVLTF.

The rearrangement links TRBV4-1 to TRBJ2-5. The CDR3 contains 13 residues. Germline loops: CDR1 MGHRA, CDR2 YSYEKL. Here the CDR3 reads CASSPEVWETQYF.

The rearrangement uses TRBV20-1 and TRBJ1-1; TCRdb selects TRBD1, and the lack of DNA leaves this call unchecked. CDR1 is DFQATT and CDR2 is SNEGSKA in the germline V gene (reference sequence). This CDR3 region has 12 residues. CDR3 amino acids: CSAKGPPPEAFF.

The chain links TRBV4-2 to TRBJ2-7; TCRdb outputs TRBD1, but without DNA this stays unchecked. In germline, CDR1 is LGHNA, CDR2 YNFKEQ. This CDR3 comprises 12 residues. CDR3 protein: CASGGAPYEQYF.

The chain has TRBV7-9 and TRBJ1-3; there is no DNA to check the TCRdb D call of TRBD1. The germline V gene encodes CDR1 SEHNR and CDR2 FQNEAQ (reference sequence). This CDR3 has 14 residues. The CDR3 protein is CASSLTGSGNTIYF.

The chain couples TRBV4-1 to TRBJ2-2; as DNA is missing, the TRBD1 call by TCRdb cannot be tested. The length of the CDR3 is 19 residues. Germline values: CDR1 MGHRA, CDR2 YSYEKL. CDR3: CASSQRGREQSRSTGELFF.

The chain uses TRBV15 and TRBJ2-5; TCRdb names TRBD2, which stays unverified in the absence of DNA. The CDR3 has 14 amino acids. Germline V gene lookup returns CDR1 LNHNV and CDR2 YYDKDF (reference sequence). The CDR3 reads CATSERTSGETQYF.

The chain recombines TRBV7-6 with TRBJ2-2; the TCRdb D gene call, TRBD1, has no DNA to confirm it. CDR1 and CDR2 (germline): SGHVS, FNYEAQ. The length of the CDR3 is 16 residues. The chain's CDR3 is CASSLSVGLGTGELFF.

The chain combines TRBV12-3 or TRBV12-4 with TRBJ2-7; checking the TCRdb D call of TRBD1 is not possible without DNA. The CDR3 consists of 14 residues. The CDR3 protein is CASSQGPVSYEQYF.

The V gene is TRBV11-1, the J gene TRBJ2-5; absent DNA, TCRdb's TRBD1 call cannot be checked. This CDR3 has 14 residues. The germline V gene encodes CDR1 SGHAT and CDR2 FQDESV (reference sequence). CDR3 region: CASSGDVGSGTQYF.

This chain joins TRBV7-3 and TRBJ2-5; the TCRdb D gene call, TRBD1, has no DNA to confirm it. Germline V gene data show CDR1 as SGHTA and CDR2 as FQGTGA. The CDR3 length is 16 residues. CDR3 in amino acids: CASSLWVTGRGETQYF.

The chain uses TRBV11-3 and TRBJ2-1. The CDR3 is 15 amino acids. The germline gives CDR1 SGHNT, CDR2 YENEEA. CDR3 region: CASSPMTSSYNEQFF.

V and J are TRBV12-3 or TRBV12-4 and TRBJ1-2; TCRdb reports TRBD1, a call that lacks DNA to check it against. CDR3 length: 13 residues. CDR3 protein: CASTRPGTHGYTF.

This clonotype is called medium-sized based on its frequency. CDR3 amino acids: CASSSTGNEQFF. The rearrangement uses TRBV7-9 and TRBJ2-1. The CDR3 loop spans 12 amino acids. CDR1 and CDR2 from the germline V gene are SEHNR and FQNEAQ (reference sequence).

The V call is TRBV24-1, the J call TRBJ2-1; TCRdb reports TRBD1, a call that lacks DNA to check it against. The CDR3 is made up of 13 amino acids. The germline gives CDR1 KGHDR, CDR2 SFDVKD. This CDR3 is CATSDLQGGLQFF.

The V and J genes are TRBV3-1 and TRBJ2-1; TCRdb names TRBD1, which stays unverified in the absence of DNA. CDR3 length: 15 amino acids. The germline V gene encodes CDR1 LGHDT and CDR2 YNNKEL (reference sequence). The CDR3 protein is CASSPLGGSYNEQFF.

The chain carries TRBV2 and TRBJ2-1; the TRBD2 assignment by TCRdb is unverifiable without DNA. The CDR3 loop spans 14 amino acids. CDR1 and CDR2 from the germline V gene are SNHLY and FYNNEI. The chain's CDR3 is CASRKGLFYNEQFF.

The rearrangement joins TRBV7-9 to TRBJ1-2; no DNA is available, so the TRBD1 call from TCRdb remains unchecked. The CDR3 contains 14 residues. Germline V gene sequence: CDR1 SEHNR, CDR2 FQNEAQ (reference sequence). The CDR3 here is CASRGTNPNYGYTF.

The rearrangement uses TRBV3-1 and TRBJ2-7; with no DNA, the TCRdb D assignment of TRBD2 cannot be verified. There are 17 residues in the CDR3. The germline CDR1 and CDR2 sequences are LGHDT and YNNKEL (reference sequence). This CDR3 is CASSHQSRAGPVSEQYF.

The chain is built from TRBV5-1 and TRBJ1-1; the D gene TCRdb calls, TRBD1, cannot be checked with no DNA. CDR3 length equals 14 residues. Looked up from germline, CDR1 is SGHRS and CDR2 is YFSETQ. CDR3 protein: CASSFGGRGTEAFF.

The chain has TRBV4-2 and TRBJ1-2. The CDR3 consists of 14 residues. Germline V gives CDR1 LGHNA, CDR2 YNFKEQ. The CDR3 reads CASSQGAANYGYTF.

CDR3 region: CASSFGTGAYEQYF. The chain employs TRBV5-6 and TRBJ2-7; the TCRdb D gene call, TRBD1, has no DNA to confirm it. This CDR3 has 14 residues. Germline loops: CDR1 SGHDT, CDR2 YYEEEE.

V is TRBV28 and J is TRBJ2-7. The V gene's germline CDR1 is MDHEN and CDR2 SYDVKM. The CDR3 has 12 residues. The CDR3 protein is CASSTHSYEQYF.